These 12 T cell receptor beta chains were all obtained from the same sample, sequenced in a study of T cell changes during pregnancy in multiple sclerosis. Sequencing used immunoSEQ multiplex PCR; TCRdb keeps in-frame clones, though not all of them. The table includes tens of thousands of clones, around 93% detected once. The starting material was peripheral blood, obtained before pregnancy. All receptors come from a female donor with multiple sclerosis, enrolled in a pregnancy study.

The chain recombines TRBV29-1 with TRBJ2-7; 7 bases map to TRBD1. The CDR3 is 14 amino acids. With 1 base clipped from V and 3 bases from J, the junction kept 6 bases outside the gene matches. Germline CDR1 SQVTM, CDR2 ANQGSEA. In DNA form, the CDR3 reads TGCAGCGTTGAAGGAGGCAGGGGGAACTACGAGCAGTACTTC. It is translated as CSVEGGRGNYEQYF.

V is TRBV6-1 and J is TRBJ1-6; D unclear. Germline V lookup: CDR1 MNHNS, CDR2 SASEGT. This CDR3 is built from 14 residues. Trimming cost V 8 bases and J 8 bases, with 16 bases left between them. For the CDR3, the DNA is TGTGCCAGCTCCCCCCCGGGAATCGATTCACCCCTCCACTTT. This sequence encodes CASSPPGIDSPLHF.

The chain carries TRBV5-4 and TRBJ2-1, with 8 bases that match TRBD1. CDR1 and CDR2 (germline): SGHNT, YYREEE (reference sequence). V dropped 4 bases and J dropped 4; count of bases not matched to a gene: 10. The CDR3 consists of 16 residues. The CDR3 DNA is TGTGCCAGCAGCGAAATTCACAGGGGGGCATACAATGAGCAGTTCTTC. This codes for CASSEIHRGAYNEQFF.

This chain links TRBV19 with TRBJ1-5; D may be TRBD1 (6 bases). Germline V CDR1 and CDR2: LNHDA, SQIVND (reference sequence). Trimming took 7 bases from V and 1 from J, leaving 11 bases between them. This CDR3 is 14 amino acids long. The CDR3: CASISGQSNQPQHF. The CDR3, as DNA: TGTGCCAGTATTTCAGGACAGAGCAATCAGCCCCAGCATTTT.

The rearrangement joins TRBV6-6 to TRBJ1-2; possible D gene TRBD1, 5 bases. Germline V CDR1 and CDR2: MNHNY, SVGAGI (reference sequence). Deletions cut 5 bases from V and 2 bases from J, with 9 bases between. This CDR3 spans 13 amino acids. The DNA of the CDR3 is TGTGCCAGCAGTCCAGGGTCCAACTATGGCTACACCTTC. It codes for CASSPGSNYGYTF.

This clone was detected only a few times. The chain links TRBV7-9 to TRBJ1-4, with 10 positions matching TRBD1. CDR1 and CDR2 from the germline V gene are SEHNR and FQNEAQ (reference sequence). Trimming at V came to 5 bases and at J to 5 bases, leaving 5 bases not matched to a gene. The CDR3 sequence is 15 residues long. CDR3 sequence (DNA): TGTGCCAGCAGCCTAGAGACAGGGGGCAATGAAAAACTGTTTTTT. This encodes CASSLETGGNEKLFF.

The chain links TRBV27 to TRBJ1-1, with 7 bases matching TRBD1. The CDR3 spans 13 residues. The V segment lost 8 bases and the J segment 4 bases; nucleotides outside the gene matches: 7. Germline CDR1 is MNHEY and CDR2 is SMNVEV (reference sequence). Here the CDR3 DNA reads TGTGCCAGCGGTCAACAGGGGACCACTGAAGCTTTCTTT. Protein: CASGQQGTTEAFF.

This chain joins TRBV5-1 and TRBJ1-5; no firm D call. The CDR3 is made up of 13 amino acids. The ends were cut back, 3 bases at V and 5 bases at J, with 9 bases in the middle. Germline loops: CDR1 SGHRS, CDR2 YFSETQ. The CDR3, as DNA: TGCGCCAGCAGCTCCGAGCCCCATCAGCCCCAGCATTTT. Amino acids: CASSSEPHQPQHF.

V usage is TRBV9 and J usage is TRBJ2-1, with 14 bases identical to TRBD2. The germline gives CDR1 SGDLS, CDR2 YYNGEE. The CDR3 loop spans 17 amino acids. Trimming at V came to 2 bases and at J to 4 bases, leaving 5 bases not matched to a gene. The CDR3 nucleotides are TGTGCCAGCAGCGTCGGGACTAGCGGGGGTTATTACAATGAGCAGTTCTTC. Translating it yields CASSVGTSGGYYNEQFF.

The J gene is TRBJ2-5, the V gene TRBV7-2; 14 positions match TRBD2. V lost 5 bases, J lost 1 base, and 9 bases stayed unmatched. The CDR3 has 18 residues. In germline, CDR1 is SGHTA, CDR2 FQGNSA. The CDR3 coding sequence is TGTGCCAGCAGCGCGAGACTAGCGGGGGGGCCTAGCCAAGAGACCCAGTACTTC. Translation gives CASSARLAGGPSQETQYF.

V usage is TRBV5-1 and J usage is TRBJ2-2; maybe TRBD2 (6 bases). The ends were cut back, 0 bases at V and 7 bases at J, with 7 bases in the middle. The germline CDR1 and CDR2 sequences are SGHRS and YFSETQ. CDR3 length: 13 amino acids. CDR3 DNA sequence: TGCGCCAGCAGCTTGGAAGCGGGCGGGGAGCTGTTTTTT. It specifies CASSLEAGGELFF.

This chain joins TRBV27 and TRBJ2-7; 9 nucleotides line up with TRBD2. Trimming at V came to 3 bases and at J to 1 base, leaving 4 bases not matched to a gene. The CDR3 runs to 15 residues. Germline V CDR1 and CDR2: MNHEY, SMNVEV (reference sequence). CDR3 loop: CASSFGGGGSYEQYF. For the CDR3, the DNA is TGTGCCAGCAGTTTCGGCGGGGGGGGATCCTACGAGCAGTACTTC.